This T cell receptor (beta chain) came from a study of blood T cell repertoires in COVID-19. Study context: Acute and convalescent COVID-19 samples came from the United States, Italy and Spain. Sample material is recorded as cDNA or gDNA derived from T cells, B-cell-depleted T cells, or PBMCs.

Individuals drawn from around 25 US areas were about 18 to 90 years old. The germline V and J ends were trimmed by 0 bases and 0 bases, with 12 bases remaining between them. This CDR3 is built from 17 residues. Looked up from germline, CDR1 is LNHDA and CDR2 is SQIVND (reference sequence). This clone has only a few counts. In the authors' workflow: For nucleated cells, counts were estimated from reference gene primer amplification. TCRdb's table, derived via immunoSEQ multiplex PCR, lists solely in-frame clones and lacks some. D and trimming were read from the DNA, whereas the V and J calls and clone size are those reported in that table. The table shows about 160,000 clones, with 82% occurring only once.

The TCR sequence derives from a man between 60 and 75 years old who had recovered from COVID-19. The V call is TRBV19, the J call TRBJ1-3; D call uncertain. What was sequenced was PBMCs or T cells enriched from blood (not recorded which). For the CDR3, the DNA is TGTGCCAGTAGTATAGATCGGAGGAGGAGCTCTGGAAACACCATATATTTT. Translated: CASSIDRRRSSGNTIYF.